These T cell receptor beta chains were read from a single sample in a study of T cells in Graves' hyperthyroidism and ophthalmopathy. TCRdb recomputed calls from the multiplex PCR reads with MiXCR, one row per CDR3 protein. This table holds approximately 720,000 distinct CDR3 sequences, about 19% found once. Sequenced input: blood. These receptors originate from a woman aged 45 to 65 with Graves' hyperthyroidism that later progressed to Graves' ophthalmopathy. Both conserved end residues are part of each CDR3. D genes are given only for firm matches. Clone size is stated in some rows and not others, as once, few, many or a class when expanded.

D gene	V gene	clone size	J gene	CDR3 DNA	CDR3 protein
TRBD1	TRBV20-1	many	TRBJ2-7	TGCAGTGCCAACCAAATGGACAGGGAGCAGTACTTC	CSANQMDREQYF
NA	TRBV5-5	few	TRBJ2-6	TGTGCCAGCAGCTTGTATCTAACAGGAACTCTCTCTGGGGCCAACGTCCTGACTTTC	CASSLYLTGTLSGANVLTF
NA	TRBV30	many	TRBJ1-1	TGTGCCTGGAGTGTTGTGCTGGGCCTGAACACTGAAGCTTTCTTT	CAWSVVLGLNTEAFF
NA	TRBV18	NA	TRBJ2-1	TGTGCCAGCTCACCATCGGGACATCGCTACAATGAGCAGTTCTTC	CASSPSGHRYNEQFF
TRBD1	TRBV3-1	many	TRBJ1-4	TGTGCCAGCAGTCGAAGACAGGGGGATGAAAAACTGTTTTTT	CASSRRQGDEKLFF
NA	TRBV9	few	TRBJ2-3	TGTGCCAGCAGCGTAGATCGTGCAGATACGCAGTATTTT	CASSVDRADTQYF
NA	TRBV20-1	few	TRBJ2-3	TGCAGTGCTAGGGACTCAGTTTGGGAGTATTCAGATACGCAGTATTTT	CSARDSVWEYSDTQYF
TRBD1	TRBV10-3	NA	TRBJ1-2	TGTGCCATCAGTACTAGTACAGGGGCGAAGTATGGCTACACCTTC	CAISTSTGAKYGYTF
NA	TRBV29-1	NA	TRBJ1-1	TGCAGCGTTGAAGTAAGAGACTACCCCGAAGCTTTCTTT	CSVEVRDYPEAFF
NA	TRBV6-1	NA	TRBJ1-1	TGTGCCAGCAGTGAAAGGGAGGGGTTCACTGAAGCTTTCTTT	CASSEREGFTEAFF
NA	TRBV12-3/TRBV12-4	many	TRBJ2-6	TGTGCCAGCAGTCTGGGCATAATCGGAAGGGGGGCCAACGTCCTGACTTTC	CASSLGIIGRGANVLTF
NA	TRBV12-3/TRBV12-4	many	TRBJ1-1	TGTGCCAGCAGTCCAACCGGGACGAACACTGAAGCTTTCTTT	CASSPTGTNTEAFF
NA	TRBV6-1	few	TRBJ2-1	TGTGCCAGCAGTGAATCGGGGGTGGCCCTTTACTACAATGAGCAGTTCTTC	CASSESGVALYYNEQFF
NA	TRBV11-2	many	TRBJ2-7	TGTGCCAGCAGTCTGACCGGGACGGACTCCTACGAGCAGTACTTC	CASSLTGTDSYEQYF
TRBD1	TRBV18	few	TRBJ1-5	TGTGCCAGCTCAGGAACAGGGGAGGATCAGCCCCAGCATTTT	CASSGTGEDQPQHF
NA	TRBV20-1	few	TRBJ2-7	TGCAGTGCTTTCCCAGGGGGGTCCTACGAGCAGTACTTC	CSAFPGGSYEQYF
NA	TRBV5-6	NA	TRBJ2-5	TGTGCCAGCAGCTTAGGGGCGACAGGCCAAGAGACCCAGTACTTC	CASSLGATGQETQYF
TRBD1	TRBV5-1	few	TRBJ2-1	TGCGCCAGCAGCGCCCTTCGTCATTCCGGGACAGGCAATGAGCAGTTCTTC	CASSALRHSGTGNEQFF
TRBD1	TRBV20-1	many	TRBJ1-1	TGCAGTGCTAGAGATCCGGACGGGACAGGCCCTTATGAAGCTTTCTTT	CSARDPDGTGPYEAFF
TRBD1	TRBV28	many	TRBJ1-1	TGTGCCTCTTGGGGACAGGGGGCTTACACTGAAGCTTTCTTT	CASWGQGAYTEAFF
NA	TRBV7-9	few	TRBJ2-1	TGTGCCAGCAGCTTAGACTTTGCAGGGATTGAGCAGTTCTTC	CASSLDFAGIEQFF
TRBD2	TRBV20-1	many	TRBJ2-5	TGCAGTGCGTTGCGGGGGGACCAAGAGACCCAGTACTTC	CSALRGDQETQYF
NA	TRBV30	many	TRBJ1-2	TGTGCCTGGAGCGCAAGTGGGGGGGTCGTTCTTGGCTACACCTTC	CAWSASGGVVLGYTF
NA	TRBV3-1	many	TRBJ2-7	TGTGCCAGCAGCCAAGTCCCGGATTCGTCTAGTAAGCAGTACTTC	CASSQVPDSSSKQYF
TRBD1	TRBV29-1	NA	TRBJ2-7	TGCAGCGTTGGACTAGGGACAGGGGCTGAGCAGTACTTC	CSVGLGTGAEQYF
NA	TRBV12-3/TRBV12-4	few	TRBJ1-2	TGTGCCAGCAGTCCTGCAACAGAGGGAGCGGGCTACACCTTC	CASSPATEGAGYTF
NA	TRBV7-3	few	TRBJ1-2	TGTGCCAGCAGCTCCCGAGAGACTAACTATGGCTACACCTTC	CASSSRETNYGYTF
TRBD1	TRBV6-5	NA	TRBJ2-7	TGTGCCAGCAGTTACTCGAGGACAGGGTCGGGCGAGCAGTACTTC	CASSYSRTGSGEQYF
NA	TRBV11-2	many	TRBJ1-6	TGTGCCAGCAGGCCCCCGGGACAAAGGAATTCACCCCTCCACTTT	CASRPPGQRNSPLHF
TRBD1	TRBV5-6	NA	TRBJ2-1	TGTGCCAGCAGCTGGGCCCGACAGGGGGCGGGCAATGAGCAGTTCTTC	CASSWARQGAGNEQFF
NA	TRBV2	many	TRBJ1-2	TGTGCCAGCAGAGAAGACGCGGGGGCTTTCCGGGGCTACACCTTC	CASREDAGAFRGYTF
NA	TRBV29-1	many	TRBJ1-5	TGCAGCGTTGGCGGGGATAGCAATCAGCCCCAGCATTTT	CSVGGDSNQPQHF
NA	TRBV7-9	NA	TRBJ1-5	TGTGCCAGCAGCGCTTTCGGCAATCAGCCCCAGCATTTT	CASSAFGNQPQHF
NA	TRBV30	few	TRBJ1-2	TGTGCCTGGGACGAAGTTGGGGGCGGCTATGGCTACACCTTC	CAWDEVGGGYGYTF
TRBD1	TRBV14	NA	TRBJ1-2	TGTGCCAGCAACCAAGATAGGGGAGGGACAGACTATGGCTACACCTTC	CASNQDRGGTDYGYTF
TRBD1	TRBV28	once	TRBJ1-5	TGTGCCAGCAAGGGACAGGCAAACAATCAGCCCCAGCATTTT	CASKGQANNQPQHF
NA	TRBV15	NA	TRBJ2-2	TGTGCCACCAGCAGACCCTACACCGGGGAGCTGTTTTTT	CATSRPYTGELFF
NA	TRBV30	many	TRBJ1-4	TGTGCCTGGACCCCCGGGACTAATGAAAAACTGTTTTTT	CAWTPGTNEKLFF
TRBD1	TRBV6-1	many	TRBJ1-2	TGTGCCAGCAGTACACATCGACAGGGACTTAACTATGGCTACACCTTC	CASSTHRQGLNYGYTF
TRBD1	TRBV5-1	many	TRBJ1-1	TGCGCCAGCAGCTCAATACAGGGGGTTCGCGAAGCTTTCTTT	CASSSIQGVREAFF
NA	TRBV9	few	TRBJ1-6	TGTGCCAGCAGCCCATATGGGACGGATCGCTCTACCCTCCACTTT	CASSPYGTDRSTLHF
NA	TRBV13	NA	TRBJ1-1	TGTGCCAGCAGCTCTATCCTTTGGGGAAGAACTGAAGCTTTCTTT	CASSSILWGRTEAFF
NA	TRBV6-1	few	TRBJ1-2	TGTGCCAGCACCCCGAACGCCGGGCAGCCCTATGGCTACACCTTC	CASTPNAGQPYGYTF
NA	TRBV30	NA	TRBJ1-1	TGTGCCTGGAGTGAAACAGGGAAGAACACTGAAGCTTTCTTT	CAWSETGKNTEAFF
NA	TRBV29-1	few	TRBJ1-1	TGCAGCGTTGAAGGTGAGGGGAGAGCTTTCTTT	CSVEGEGRAFF
NA	TRBV12-3/TRBV12-4	many	TRBJ2-4	TGTGCCAGCCATGCCCAGGGTCAAAACATTCAGTACTTC	CASHAQGQNIQYF